Given below is one T cell receptor (beta chain) in context. The antigen is undetermined. This entry is derived from a study of molecular identifiers for immune sequencing clone quantification. Whole-study results and caveats: In a background of 950,000 to 1,000,000 naive cells, spiked Jurkat TCR RNA from one cell was reportedly detectable.

CDR1 is MDHEN and CDR2 is SYDVKM in the germline V gene. CDR3 length: 19 residues. V was clipped by 2 bases and J by 3 bases, with 24 bases between them. TCRdb used MiXCR to reprocess the PCR reads, holding one entry per CDR3 protein. The sample has thousands of distinct CDR3 sequences, roughly 37% seen once. The TCR comes from a human donor in good health. Some libraries in this study had Jurkat cell RNA spiked in. The chain couples TRBV28 to TRBJ2-3; D uncertain. Sequenced input: naive CD8+ T cells from blood, with Jurkat cell RNA spiked in. Subset given: FACS-sorted CD8+CD4-CCR7+CD45RA+ naive T cells. CDR3 nucleotide sequence: TGTGCCAGCAGTTTACCGTCCGCCCCCACCCTCCGGCGAACAGATACGCAGTATTTT. This codes for CASSLPSAPTLRRTDTQYF.